These 18 T cell receptor beta chains were all obtained from the same sample, sequenced in a study. Each CDR3 protein gets one entry after TCRdb re-called the 5' RACE reads with MiXCR. The table records about 55,000 distinct CDR3 sequences, roughly a sixth of them present only once. Sample: naive CD4+ T cells sorted from blood. The subset denotes: naive CD4+ T cells, CD4+CD45RA+CD25-. The receptors originated from a female donor with breast cancer.

Judged by abundance, this clonotype is medium-sized (0.01 to 0.1%). The rearrangement links TRBV7-2 to TRBJ2-5; D gene ambiguous. V was shortened by 1 base and J by 0 bases, with 6 bases between the two germline ends. This CDR3 spans 14 amino acids. Germline V CDR1 and CDR2: SGHTA, FQGNSA. CDR3: CASSLETYQETQYF. In DNA, the CDR3 is TGTGCCAGCAGCTTAGAGACGTACCAAGAGACCCAGTACTTC. The full variable domain, completed using reference TRBV7-2 and TRBJ2-5, is GAGVSQSPSNKVTEKGKDVELRCDPISGHTALYWYRQSLGQGLEFLIYFQGNSAPDKSGLPSDRFSAERTGGSVSTLTIQRTQQEDSAVYLCASSLETYQETQYFGPGTRLLVL.

This clonotype was counted at least ten times. The chain carries TRBV29-1 and TRBJ2-3; D unresolved. Germline CDR1 and CDR2: SQVTM and ANQGSEA. This CDR3 has 13 amino acids. Trimming took 1 base from V and 1 from J, leaving 6 bases between them. Written as DNA, the CDR3 is TGCAGCGTTGAAGTTGGCGGCACAGATACGCAGTATTTT. Amino acid sequence: CSVEVGGTDTQYF.

The chain uses TRBV18 and TRBJ2-7; a possible D gene is TRBD1 (5 bases). The CDR3 length is 13 residues. Germline CDR1 and CDR2: KGHSH and LQKENI. V lost 3 bases and J 3 bases, leaving 9 bases between the germline ends. CDR3 region: CASSPLDIYEQYF. Here the CDR3 DNA reads TGTGCCAGCTCACCCTTGGACATCTACGAGCAGTACTTC.

In its sample, this clonotype was seen many times. The chain carries TRBV12-3 or TRBV12-4 and TRBJ1-2; D may be TRBD1 (5 bases). The CDR3 runs to 14 residues. Trimming cost V 6 bases and J 5 bases, with 16 bases left between them. CDR3 bases: TGTGCCAGCAGCTCTACCGGGACGAAGTATGGCTACACCTTC. Amino acid sequence: CASSSTGTKYGYTF.

Details on this clonotype: This sequence may be a read error, since a much larger clone differs from it by one base. V is TRBV6-5 and J is TRBJ1-2; D perhaps matches TRBD1 (6 bases). Germline CDR1 reads MNHEY; CDR2 reads SVGAGI. There are 12 residues in the CDR3. The CDR3 bases are TGTGCCAGCAGCCCGACCCGGGGGGGCTGCACCTTC. It codes for CASSPTRGGCTF.

This chain uses TRBV20-1 with TRBJ1-1; D perhaps matches TRBD1 (5 bases). The CDR3 contains 13 residues. Per germline, CDR1 DFQATT and CDR2 SNEGSKA (reference sequence). V lost 6 bases and J 4 bases, leaving 15 bases between the germline ends. This chain's CDR3 is CSANRRGGTEAFF. CDR3 in DNA: TGCAGTGCAAATCGGCGGGGCGGCACTGAAGCTTTCTTT.

On this clonotype: A much more abundant neighbour one base away suggests this may be a read error. J is TRBJ2-1 and V is TRBV20-1; 13 positions match TRBD2. The germline CDR1 and CDR2 sequences are DFQATT and SNEGSKA (reference sequence). CDR3 length: 15 amino acids. The CDR3 reads CGATRTSGSYNEQFF. In nucleotides, the CDR3 is TGCGGTGCTACTCGGACTAGCGGGAGCTACAATGAGCAGTTCTTC.

This clonotype was seen just once. The junction and the germline gene differ at one end; a read error may be behind it. This chain uses TRBV5-1 with TRBJ1-2, with no clear D. The CDR3 is 13 amino acids. CDR1 is SGHRS and CDR2 is YFSETQ in the germline V gene. In nucleotides, the CDR3 is TGCGCCGGCAGCTTGACGACCGCACGCGGCTACACCTTC. Protein product: CAGSLTTARGYTF.

Many counts were recorded for this clonotype. The chain links TRBV5-1 to TRBJ2-1; 11 bases align to TRBD1. The CDR3 totals 15 residues. Per germline, CDR1 SGHRS and CDR2 YFSETQ. The junction had 3 bases not matched to a gene; V was cut back by 4 bases and J by 3 bases. The DNA of the CDR3 is TGCGCCAGCAGCCGGACAGGGGGCAACTACAATGAGCAGTTCTTC. Protein sequence: CASSRTGGNYNEQFF.

In its sample, this clonotype was seen a few times. The chain is built from TRBV20-1 and TRBJ2-5; 11 bases line up with TRBD2. In germline, CDR1 is DFQATT, CDR2 SNEGSKA (reference sequence). The CDR3 loop spans 13 amino acids. J gave up 4 bases and V 5 bases, and 3 bases lay outside the gene matches. DNA of the CDR3: TGCAGTGCTCCAGGACTAGCGGGAGAGACCCAGTACTTC. Translation gives CSAPGLAGETQYF.

The V call is TRBV29-1, the J call TRBJ2-7, with TRBD1 identical over 7 bases. This CDR3 is built from 16 residues. Germline V gene lookup returns CDR1 SQVTM and CDR2 ANQGSEA. V lost 5 bases and J lost 3; bases outside the gene matches: 16. DNA for the CDR3: TGCAGCGTTCTCCCTGGCGGACAGGATGAGCGCTACGAGCAGTACTTC. It is translated as CSVLPGGQDERYEQYF.

The chain recombines TRBV6-2 or TRBV6-3 with TRBJ2-6; D is possibly TRBD1 (5 bases). V shed 9 bases and J shed 2 bases, with 14 bases lying between them. Germline lookup yields CDR1 MNHEY and CDR2 SVGEGT. The CDR3 is 15 amino acids. Here the CDR3 DNA reads TGTGCCAGTCAGGTTCAGGGCCCTGGGGCCAACGTCCTGACTTTC. Protein sequence: CASQVQGPGANVLTF.

This clonotype has a count of ten or more. J is TRBJ2-3 and V is TRBV9; TRBD2 matches 9 bases. The J segment lost 6 bases and the V segment lost 6 bases, leaving 17 bases of the junction unmatched. The CDR3 covers 17 residues. Germline loops: CDR1 SGDLS, CDR2 YYNGEE. The CDR3 DNA reads TGTGCCAGCACCATCGGACCAGCGGGGGGTCCTCGGGATACGCAGTATTTT. It is translated as CASTIGPAGGPRDTQYF.

V and J are TRBV4-2 and TRBJ2-3; TRBD2 aligns across 7 bases. In germline, CDR1 is LGHNA, CDR2 YNFKEQ. V shed 4 bases, J shed 1 base, and the junction held 14 bases outside the gene matches. This CDR3 contains 18 residues. CDR3 sequence: CASSRVPSGNSGTDTQYF. DNA of the CDR3: TGTGCCAGCAGCCGAGTGCCCAGCGGGAACTCCGGCACAGATACGCAGTATTTT.

The genes are TRBV5-1 and TRBJ2-1; the D gene is possibly TRBD1 (6 bases). Per the germline V gene, CDR1 is SGHRS and CDR2 is YFSETQ. The CDR3 contains 14 residues. V dropped 0 bases and J dropped 12 bases, with 16 bases sitting between them. The CDR3 region has the DNA TGCGCCAGCAGCTTGGACAGGGCGGGTAGTACGCAGTTCTTC. Amino acid sequence: CASSLDRAGSTQFF.

This clonotype occurred a few times. The chain joins TRBV12-3 or TRBV12-4 to TRBJ1-2, with D possibly being TRBD1 (6 bases). CDR3 length: 14 amino acids. Trimming stripped 4 bases from V and 5 bases from J, with 14 bases between. The CDR3 sequence: CASSSRTVEYGYTF. The CDR3 DNA reads TGTGCCAGCAGTTCCCGGACAGTTGAGTATGGCTACACCTTC.

The sample holds many counts of this clonotype. V and J are TRBV10-1 and TRBJ2-7; D ambiguous. Per germline, CDR1 WNHNN and CDR2 SYGVQD (reference sequence). The V and J ends lost 6 bases and 3 bases respectively, with 6 bases between them. The CDR3 totals 11 residues. CDR3 DNA sequence: TGCGCCAGCAGGGTGGGCTACGAGCAGTACTTC. It specifies CASRVGYEQYF.

On this clonotype itself: This may be a read error: a much more frequent sequence differs by one nucleotide. The missing conserved phenylalanine or tryptophan at the end of this CDR3 makes a read error likely. The DNA is omitted, as the CDR3 cannot be located on it reliably, and the CDR3 follows TCRdb's listing. The V call is TRBV5-4, the J call TRBJ2-1. Per germline, CDR1 SGHNT and CDR2 YYREEE (reference sequence). Including both end residues, the CDR3 is 11 amino acids long. The CDR3 reads CASSFGQVKFL.